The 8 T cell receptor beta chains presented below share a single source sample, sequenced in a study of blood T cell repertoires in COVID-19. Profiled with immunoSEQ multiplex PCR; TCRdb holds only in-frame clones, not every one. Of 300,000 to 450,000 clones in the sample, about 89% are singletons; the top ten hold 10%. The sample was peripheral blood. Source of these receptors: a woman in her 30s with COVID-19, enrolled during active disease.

CDR3 amino acids: CASSVGLAGSAEQYF. CDR3 in DNA: TGTGCCAGCAGCGTGGGACTAGCGGGATCGGCTGAGCAGTACTTC. The V and J genes are TRBV2 and TRBJ2-7; 13 positions match TRBD2. The germline V gene has CDR1 SNHLY and CDR2 FYNNEI. The CDR3 has 15 amino acids. J lost 7 bases, V lost 6 bases, and 9 bases had no gene match. Full variable domain (missing parts from reference TRBV2 and TRBJ2-7): EPEVTQTPSHQVTQMGQEVILRCVPISNHLYFYWYRQILGQKVEFLVSFYNNEISEKSEIFDDQFSVERPDGSNFTLKIRSTKLEDSAMYFCASSVGLAGSAEQYFGPGTRLTVT.

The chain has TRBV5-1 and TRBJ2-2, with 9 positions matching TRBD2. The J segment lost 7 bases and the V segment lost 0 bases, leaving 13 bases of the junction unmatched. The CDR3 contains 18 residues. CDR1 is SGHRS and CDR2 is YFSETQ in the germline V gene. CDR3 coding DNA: TGCGCCAGCAGCTTGGCCTTAGCGGGAGTCCGGACCGGCGGGGAGCTGTTTTTT. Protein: CASSLALAGVRTGGELFF.

CDR3 bases: TGTGCCAGCAGTCCCCTTAATGAAAAACTGTTTTTT. As protein: CASSPLNEKLFF. This sequence joins TRBV12-3 or TRBV12-4 and TRBJ1-4; D gene ambiguous. V was cut by 5 bases and J by 4 bases, with 5 bases left in between. CDR3 length: 12 residues.

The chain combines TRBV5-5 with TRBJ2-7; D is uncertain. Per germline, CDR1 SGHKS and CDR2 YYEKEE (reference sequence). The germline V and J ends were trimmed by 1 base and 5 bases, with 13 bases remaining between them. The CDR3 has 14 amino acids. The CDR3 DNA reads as TGTGCCAGCAGCTTGACTTTTGGTACAGACGAGCAGTACTTC. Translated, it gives CASSLTFGTDEQYF.

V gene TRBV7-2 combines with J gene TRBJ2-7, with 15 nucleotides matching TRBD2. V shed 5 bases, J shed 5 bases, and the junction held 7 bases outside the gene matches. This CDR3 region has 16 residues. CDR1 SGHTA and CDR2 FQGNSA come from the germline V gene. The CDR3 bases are TGTGCCAGCAGCCTAACCGGGACTAGCGGGAGGCACGAGCAGTACTTC. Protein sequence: CASSLTGTSGRHEQYF.

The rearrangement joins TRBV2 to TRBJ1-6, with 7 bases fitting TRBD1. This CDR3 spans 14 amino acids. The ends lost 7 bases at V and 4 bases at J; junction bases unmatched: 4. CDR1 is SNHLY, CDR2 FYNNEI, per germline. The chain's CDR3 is CASNDRDYNSPLHF. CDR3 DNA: TGTGCCAGCAACGACAGGGATTATAATTCACCCCTCCACTTT.

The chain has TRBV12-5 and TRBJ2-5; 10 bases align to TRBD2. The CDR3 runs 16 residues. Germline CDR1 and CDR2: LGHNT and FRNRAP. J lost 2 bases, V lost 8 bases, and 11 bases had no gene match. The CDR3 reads CASFGEREGRQETQYF. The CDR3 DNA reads TGTGCTAGTTTCGGAGAGCGGGAGGGCCGTCAAGAGACCCAGTACTTC.

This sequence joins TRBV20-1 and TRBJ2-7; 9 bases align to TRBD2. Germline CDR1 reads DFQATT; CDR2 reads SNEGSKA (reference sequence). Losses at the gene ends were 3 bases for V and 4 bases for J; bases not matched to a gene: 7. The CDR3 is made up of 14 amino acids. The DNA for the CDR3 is TGCAGTGCTAGTCGCGCTAGCGGGGTTTACGAGCAGTACTTC. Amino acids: CSASRASGVYEQYF.